The 17 T cell receptor beta chains presented below share a single source sample, sequenced in a study of T cells in Graves' hyperthyroidism and ophthalmopathy. RNA transcripts provided the source from which TCR beta CDR3 regions were amplified. The HTBI set primed first-round TCR CDR3 RT-PCR. One entry per CDR3 protein, called by TCRdb with MiXCR from the multiplex PCR reads. There are more than 300,000 distinct CDR3 sequences in the sample; approximately 15% occur only once, and approximately 10% lies in the top ten. The sequenced material came from blood. The receptors were sampled from a woman between 55 and 75 years old with Graves' hyperthyroidism.

This clonotype was seen many times. The chain carries TRBV12-3 or TRBV12-4 and TRBJ2-7, with D possibly being TRBD2 (6 bases). CDR3 size: 13 residues. The CDR3, as DNA: TGTGCGACACGTCGGGGGAACTCCTACGAGCAGTACTTC. Its translation is CATRRGNSYEQYF.

This clonotype was seen at least ten times. This chain joins TRBV15 and TRBJ2-1; no definite D call. The CDR3 consists of 15 residues. The V end was cut by 5 bases, the J end by 5 bases, with 16 bases between. Looked up from germline, CDR1 is LNHNV and CDR2 is YYDKDF (reference sequence). The CDR3 loop reads CATSGTGSRHNEQFF. Here the CDR3 DNA reads TGTGCCACCAGCGGTACCGGTAGTCGTCACAATGAGCAGTTCTTC.

This clonotype was observed at least ten times. The chain couples TRBV30 to TRBJ2-3; 8 bases match TRBD1. The length of the CDR3 is 13 residues. The J segment lost 6 bases and the V segment lost 3 bases, leaving 5 bases of the junction unmatched. CDR1 is GTSNPN, CDR2 SVGIG, per germline (reference sequence). CDR3 in DNA: TGTGCCTGGAGCCGACAGGGGAGGGATACGCAGTATTTT. As protein: CAWSRQGRDTQYF.

This clonotype appeared a few times. The rearrangement joins TRBV4-1 to TRBJ2-1, with 8 bases fitting TRBD1. The junction had 3 bases not matched to a gene; V was cut back by 2 bases and J by 6 bases. Germline lookup yields CDR1 MGHRA and CDR2 YSYEKL. The CDR3 is made up of 14 amino acids. CDR3 residues: CASSQRTGFNEQFF. As DNA, the CDR3 is TGCGCCAGCAGCCAAAGGACAGGGTTCAATGAGCAGTTCTTC.

This clonotype was counted many times. V usage is TRBV3-1 and J usage is TRBJ1-3; D might be TRBD1 (5 bases). V lost 0 bases and J lost 4, with 10 bases in between. The CDR3 extends over 15 amino acids. Germline values: CDR1 LGHDT, CDR2 YNNKEL (reference sequence). The CDR3 spells CASSQEGVAGNTIYF. The CDR3 coding sequence is TGTGCCAGCAGCCAAGAAGGGGTGGCCGGAAACACCATATATTTT.

This clonotype has ten or more counts. This sequence joins TRBV12-3 or TRBV12-4 and TRBJ2-2; 8 nucleotides agree with TRBD2. The CDR3 length is 15 residues. Trimming cost V 8 bases and J 3 bases; bases outside gene matches: 8. The DNA for the CDR3 is TGTGCCAGCTCCCAGGCGGGAGGCTACACCGGGGAGCTGTTTTTT. Translation: CASSQAGGYTGELFF.

Many counts were recorded for this clonotype. The gene calls are TRBV12-3 or TRBV12-4 and TRBJ1-2; D might be TRBD1 (5 bases). This CDR3 region has 14 residues. V was trimmed by 6 bases and J by 0 bases, leaving 11 bases between them. The CDR3 loop is CASRLVGANYGYTF. For the CDR3, the DNA is TGTGCCAGCAGGCTAGTGGGGGCTAACTATGGCTACACCTTC.

This clonotype was observed at least ten times. The chain links TRBV29-1 to TRBJ2-7, with 10 bases that match TRBD1. Germline CDR1 and CDR2: SQVTM and ANQGSEA. The CDR3 is 17 amino acids. Germline trimming cut 3 bases from V and 2 bases from J; bases unmatched to any gene: 13. CDR3 region: CSVEDGFRDRGTYEQYF. CDR3 nucleotides: TGCAGCGTTGAGGATGGGTTTCGGGACAGGGGAACCTACGAGCAGTACTTC.

This clonotype was observed many times. The CDR3 loop reads CAWSHSGRGADTQYF. The DNA for the CDR3 is TGTGCCTGGAGTCATAGCGGGAGAGGGGCAGATACGCAGTATTTT. The rearrangement joins TRBV30 to TRBJ2-3; 9 nucleotides align to TRBD2. Germline CDR1 GTSNPN, CDR2 SVGIG (reference sequence). The CDR3 spans 15 residues. The V segment lost 2 bases and the J segment 4 bases; nucleotides outside the gene matches: 7.

This clonotype was observed at least ten times. The V call is TRBV5-1, the J call TRBJ2-2; the match to TRBD2 covers 8 bases. The CDR3 sequence is 15 residues long. CDR1 is SGHRS, CDR2 YFSETQ, per germline. The V gene end was trimmed by 4 bases and the J gene end by 2 bases; junction bases not matched to a gene: 4. CDR3 in DNA: TGCGCCAGCAGCCGGGGGGGTCATAACACCGGGGAGCTGTTTTTT. Amino acid sequence: CASSRGGHNTGELFF.

To note about this clonotype: A much larger clone sits a single nucleotide away, making a read error possible. This rearrangement joins TRBV3-1 to TRBJ1-2; D is ambiguous. Germline V gene data show CDR1 as LGHDT and CDR2 as YNNKEL (reference sequence). This CDR3 region has 13 residues. The CDR3 DNA follows: TGTGCCAGCCGCCAAGAACCCGAGGGTGGCTACACCTTC. Amino acid sequence: CASRQEPEGGYTF.

Only a few counts were recorded for this clonotype. The chain recombines TRBV28 with TRBJ2-3, with 12 bases identical to TRBD2. From germline, CDR1 is MDHEN and CDR2 SYDVKM. J was trimmed by 2 bases and V by 1 base; bases with no gene match: 4. There are 17 residues in the CDR3. DNA for the CDR3: TGTGCCAGCAGTTTATATGGACTAGCGGGACCCACAGATACGCAGTATTTT. Its translation: CASSLYGLAGPTDTQYF. Looking up the rest from reference TRBV28 and TRBJ2-3 gives the full variable domain: DVKVTQSSRYLVKRTGEKVFLECVQDMDHENMFWYRQDPGLGLRLIYFSYDVKMKEKGDIPEGYSVSREKKERFSLILESASTNQTSMYLCASSLYGLAGPTDTQYFGPGTRLTVL.

The V gene is TRBV12-3 or TRBV12-4, the J gene TRBJ1-1; a possible D gene is TRBD1 (5 bases). This CDR3 is 14 amino acids long. The V end lost 5 bases, the J end lost 0 bases, and 10 bases lay between the germline ends. In DNA form, the CDR3 reads TGTGCCAGCAGTAGGCCAGGGATGAACACTGAAGCTTTCTTT. It translates to CASSRPGMNTEAFF.

In its sample, this clonotype was seen many times. The chain has TRBV28 and TRBJ1-2; no definite D call. Trimming pared 5 bases from V and 0 bases from J, leaving 16 bases between. CDR3 length: 16 residues. Germline CDR1 reads MDHEN; CDR2 reads SYDVKM. The CDR3 loop reads CASSGPVTDTNYGYTF. The DNA of the CDR3 is TGTGCCAGCAGTGGGCCGGTTACAGATACTAACTATGGCTACACCTTC.

The gene calls are TRBV19 and TRBJ1-2; the D gene is possibly TRBD1 (6 bases). The CDR3 runs 14 residues. Germline values: CDR1 LNHDA, CDR2 SQIVND (reference sequence). The ends were cut back, 6 bases at V and 0 bases at J, with 11 bases in the middle. Written as DNA, the CDR3 is TGTGCCAGTAGAAGGACAGCGACTAACTATGGCTACACCTTC. Protein product: CASRRTATNYGYTF. Combining the CDR3 with reference TRBV19 and TRBJ1-2 gives the whole variable domain DGGITQSPKYLFRKEGQNVTLSCEQNLNHDAMYWYRQDPGQGLRLIYYSQIVNDFQKGDIAEGYSVSREKKESFPLTVTSAQKNPTAFYLCASRRTATNYGYTFGSGTRLTVV.

This clonotype was counted between two and nine times. The chain links TRBV19 to TRBJ2-5; possibly TRBD2 for D (6 bases). Trimming took off 5 bases at V and 1 base at J, with 20 bases between the two ends. Germline V gene data show CDR1 as LNHDA and CDR2 as SQIVND (reference sequence). The CDR3 contains 17 residues. The CDR3 region is CASSSPRGGIGQETQYF. The CDR3 DNA sequence: TGTGCCAGTAGTTCTCCGCGTGGAGGGATCGGCCAAGAGACCCAGTACTTC. Filled out from reference TRBV19 and TRBJ2-5, the complete variable domain reads DGGITQSPKYLFRKEGQNVTLSCEQNLNHDAMYWYRQDPGQGLRLIYYSQIVNDFQKGDIAEGYSVSREKKESFPLTVTSAQKNPTAFYLCASSSPRGGIGQETQYFGPGTRLLVL.

This clonotype appeared a few times. Possible read error: a much larger clone is one base away. This chain connects TRBV19 to TRBJ2-1; 7 bases line up with TRBD2. The CDR3 contains 17 residues. J was trimmed by 3 bases and V by 8 bases; bases with no gene match: 16. Germline assignment: CDR1 LNHDA and CDR2 SQIVND (reference sequence). The CDR3 DNA reads as TGTGCCAGTTCCGAGTTGAGGGCTAGCGGTTACTACAATGAGCAGTTCTTC. This sequence encodes CASSELRASGYYNEQFF.